Sequencing of this TCR beta chain was carried out in a study of preoperative IRX-2 immunotherapy in early breast cancer. Treatment given: preoperative locoregional IRX-2 cytokine immunotherapy. This phase Ib study tested locoregional IRX-2 cytokine immunotherapy given before surgery. Only in-frame clones appear in the TCRdb table, and some are missing; sequencing was by immunoSEQ multiplex PCR. The sample yields tens of thousands of clones, roughly four fifths seen once. V was trimmed by 2 bases and J by 1 base, leaving 10 bases between them. Germline V CDR1 and CDR2: SGHRS, YFSETQ. The CDR3 totals 16 residues.

The receptor was isolated from a human donor with breast cancer. This material consisted of lymph node tissue, taken after IRX-2 immunotherapy. The V call is TRBV5-1, the J call TRBJ1-6, with D unclear. CDR3 nucleotides: TGCGCCAGCAGCTTAGAGGGAATGTCCTATAATTCACCCCTCCACTTT. Encoded protein: CASSLEGMSYNSPLHF.